The 29 T cell receptor beta chains reported below all come from one sample, sequenced in a study of early T cells in non-severe SARS-CoV-2 infection. TCRdb redid the calling of the 5' RACE reads with MiXCR, one entry per CDR3 protein. The sample holds tens of thousands of distinct CDR3 sequences, about 4.5% seen once. Sequencing was done on a sample of whole blood. The receptor source for this set is an adult who was a healthcare worker with PCR-confirmed SARS-CoV-2 infection or an uninfected control (not recorded which).

In this sample, this clonotype turned up many times. This chain links TRBV25-1 with TRBJ2-2; no firm D call. The V gene lost 3 bases and the J gene lost 7 bases, with 12 bases spanning the gap. The germline V gene has CDR1 MGHDK and CDR2 SYGVNS. The CDR3 is made up of 14 amino acids. The CDR3 spells CASSDRYPSGELFF. In DNA, the CDR3 is TGTGCCAGCAGTGATCGCTACCCCAGCGGGGAGCTGTTTTTT.

The rearrangement links TRBV9 to TRBJ2-1, with D perhaps matching TRBD2 (5 bases). Germline values: CDR1 SGDLS, CDR2 YYNGEE. The CDR3 contains 14 residues. V was cut by 0 bases and J by 10 bases, with 14 bases left in between. The CDR3 DNA reads TGTGCCAGCAGCGTAGAACCGGGGTTTGGCGAGCAGTTCTTC. Translated, it gives CASSVEPGFGEQFF.

This clonotype was recorded many times. This rearrangement joins TRBV3-1 to TRBJ1-2; D gene unclear. The CDR3 length is 13 residues. V was trimmed by 1 base and J by 6 bases, leaving 9 bases between them. CDR1 and CDR2 from the germline V gene are LGHDT and YNNKEL (reference sequence). For the CDR3, the DNA is TGTGCCAGCAGCCAAGGCGAGGGTCATGGCTACACCTTC. As protein: CASSQGEGHGYTF.

This clonotype was seen at least ten times. The CDR3 coding sequence is TGCGCCAGCAGCCAGGACCTTTATCAGCCCCAGCATTTT. Encoded protein: CASSQDLYQPQHF. The rearrangement uses TRBV4-1 and TRBJ1-5, with D unresolved. Germline-derived CDR1 and CDR2 are MGHRA and YSYEKL. Between the trimmed V and J ends, which lost 3 bases and 5 bases, there was a span of 8 bases. The CDR3 loop spans 13 amino acids.

This clonotype was seen more than once but under ten times. The CDR3 loop is CASIKDTYNEQFF. The DNA for the CDR3 is TGTGCCAGCATAAAAGACACCTACAATGAGCAGTTCTTC. V usage is TRBV7-9 and J usage is TRBJ2-1; no firm D call. V was trimmed by 7 bases and J by 2 bases, leaving 9 bases between them. Germline V CDR1 and CDR2: SEHNR, FQNEAQ (reference sequence). This CDR3 comprises 13 residues.

Points on this clonotype: A much larger clone lies one base from this, so it may be a read error. V usage is TRBV29-1 and J usage is TRBJ2-1, with 9 bases identical to TRBD1. Germline assignment: CDR1 SQVTM and CDR2 ANQGSEA. The CDR3 runs to 14 residues. Trimming removed 6 bases from V and 9 bases from J; junction bases left unmatched: 12. CDR3 bases: TGCAGCGTCGAGTATTTGGGACAGGGCGCTGAGCAGTTCTTC. Amino acids: CSVEYLGQGAEQFF.

This clonotype has ten or more counts. The chain links TRBV5-5 to TRBJ2-1; tentatively, D is TRBD2 (6 bases). Trimming left V 0 bases short and J 0 bases short, with 10 bases between. This CDR3 is 16 amino acids long. Germline V lookup: CDR1 SGHKS, CDR2 YYEKEE (reference sequence). CDR3 bases: TGTGCCAGCAGCTTGGCTACGGGACTCTCCTACAATGAGCAGTTCTTC. Residues: CASSLATGLSYNEQFF.

This clonotype was recorded at least ten times. This chain connects TRBV5-4 to TRBJ2-7; 9 positions agree with TRBD1. This CDR3 comprises 15 residues. The trim removed 4 bases at V and 2 bases at J, leaving 7 bases unmatched. The V gene's germline CDR1 is SGHNT and CDR2 YYREEE (reference sequence). CDR3 in amino acids: CASSTGTGPPYEQYF. CDR3 DNA: TGTGCCAGCAGCACCGGGACAGGGCCTCCCTACGAGCAGTACTTC.

The chain links TRBV7-9 to TRBJ1-6; the match to TRBD1 covers 7 bases. The CDR3 sequence is 14 residues long. From germline, CDR1 is SEHNR and CDR2 FQNEAQ (reference sequence). V shed 4 bases, J shed 9 bases, and the junction held 6 bases outside the gene matches. CDR3 loop: CASSSDRDASPLHF. In DNA, the CDR3 is TGTGCCAGCAGCTCTGACAGGGACGCTTCACCCCTCCACTTT.

This clonotype was seen many times. The V gene is TRBV5-1, the J gene TRBJ1-1; D perhaps matches TRBD1 (5 bases). This CDR3 contains 14 residues. Germline V CDR1 and CDR2: SGHRS, YFSETQ. Trimming cost V 4 bases and J 0 bases, with 10 bases left between them. CDR3 nucleotides: TGCGCCAGCAGCCTTGGACACGTGAACACTGAAGCTTTCTTT. Amino acid sequence: CASSLGHVNTEAFF.

The V gene is TRBV27, the J gene TRBJ2-7, with 8 bases fitting TRBD2. The CDR3 sequence is 14 residues long. The germline V gene encodes CDR1 MNHEY and CDR2 SMNVEV (reference sequence). The ends lost 5 bases at V and 5 bases at J; junction bases unmatched: 8. CDR3 amino acids: CASSPRGGGNEQYF. The CDR3 coding sequence is TGTGCCAGCAGTCCCCGGGGGGGCGGAAACGAGCAGTACTTC.

This clonotype came up many times. The chain couples TRBV27 to TRBJ2-7; perhaps TRBD2 as D (7 bases). The CDR3 runs to 15 residues. Trimming pared 1 base from V and 4 bases from J, leaving 14 bases between. Per germline, CDR1 MNHEY and CDR2 SMNVEV (reference sequence). Here the CDR3 reads CASSLYPGGGYEQYF. The CDR3 coding sequence is TGTGCCAGCAGTTTATATCCGGGGGGCGGGTACGAGCAGTACTTC.

This clonotype was picked up a small number of times. The chain couples TRBV7-6 to TRBJ2-3; tentatively, D is TRBD2 (5 bases). Trimming removed 5 bases at V and 4 bases at J, with 16 bases between. Looked up from germline, CDR1 is SGHVS and CDR2 is FNYEAQ. The CDR3 totals 15 residues. The CDR3 loop reads CASSRTGIQSDTQYF. CDR3 DNA sequence: TGTGCCAGCAGCCGCACCGGGATACAATCAGATACGCAGTATTTT.

The table lists this clonotype with many counts. The rearrangement uses TRBV5-6 and TRBJ1-6; 8 nucleotides agree with TRBD1. Germline loops: CDR1 SGHDT, CDR2 YYEEEE. V lost 4 bases, J lost 4 bases, and 7 bases stayed unmatched. The CDR3 loop spans 16 amino acids. CDR3 DNA: TGTGCCAGCAGCCCTGGAGGGGACAGGTATAATTCACCCCTCCACTTT. As protein: CASSPGGDRYNSPLHF. Full variable domain (rest looked up from reference TRBV5-6 and TRBJ1-6): DAGVTQSPTHLIKTRGQQVTLRCSPKSGHDTVSWYQQALGQGPQFIFQYYEEEERQRGNFPDRFSGHQFPNYSSELNVNALLLGDSALYLCASSPGGDRYNSPLHFGNGTRLTVT.

This clonotype has at least ten counts. This rearrangement joins TRBV6-2 or TRBV6-3 to TRBJ1-5; D is undetermined. The CDR3 runs to 12 residues. Germline V CDR1 and CDR2: MNHEY, SVGEGT. V was clipped by 5 bases and J by 7 bases, with 9 bases between them. CDR3 in DNA: TGTGCCAGCAGTAACCCGGGACAGCCCCAGCATTTT. Translated: CASSNPGQPQHF.

This clonotype has ten or more counts. V usage is TRBV3-1 and J usage is TRBJ2-3; D ambiguous. CDR3 length equals 12 residues. Germline V gene data show CDR1 as LGHDT and CDR2 as YNNKEL (reference sequence). Trimming left V 1 base short and J 4 bases short, with 3 bases between. The CDR3 DNA reads as TGTGCCAGCAGCCAAGGCGCAGATACGCAGTATTTT. Translating gives CASSQGADTQYF.

This clonotype was detected ten times or more. J is TRBJ2-3 and V is TRBV6-4, with a tentative D call TRBD2 (5 bases). The V end lost 0 bases, the J end lost 8 bases, and 9 bases lay between the germline ends. CDR1 is MRHNA, CDR2 SNTAGT, per germline. The CDR3 loop spans 13 amino acids. The CDR3 loop reads CASSDSIGGTQYF. The CDR3 DNA follows: TGTGCCAGCAGTGACTCGATTGGAGGTACGCAGTATTTT.

This clonotype has more than one count but fewer than ten. The chain combines TRBV18 with TRBJ1-3, with a possible D match to TRBD1 (5 bases). This CDR3 has 19 residues. Per the germline V gene, CDR1 is KGHSH and CDR2 is LQKENI. Trimming shortened V by 6 bases and J by 0 bases, and 24 bases separated the two germline ends. CDR3 loop: CASSPVTVGPTSSGNTIYF. CDR3 nucleotide sequence: TGTGCCAGCTCGCCGGTAACTGTGGGACCGACCAGCTCTGGAAACACCATATATTTT.

V and J are TRBV11-2 and TRBJ1-1, with D possibly matching TRBD1 (5 bases). The CDR3 is 12 amino acids. Trimming removed 6 bases at V and 9 bases at J, with 14 bases between. Per germline, CDR1 SGHAT and CDR2 FQNNGV. DNA of the CDR3: TGTGCCAGCAGGCCAACAGGAGGGCAAGCTTTCTTT. This sequence encodes CASRPTGGQAFF.

This clonotype was observed at least ten times. This sequence joins TRBV27 and TRBJ2-7; TRBD1 agrees at 12 bases. V dropped 2 bases and J dropped 10; count of bases not matched to a gene: 3. Germline CDR1 is MNHEY and CDR2 is SMNVEV (reference sequence). This CDR3 has 13 residues. The CDR3, as DNA: TGTGCCAGCAGTTTAGGGACAGGGGGCGAACAGTACTTC. Translating gives CASSLGTGGEQYF.

This clonotype was detected a few times. The rearrangement links TRBV5-1 to TRBJ2-7, with D perhaps matching TRBD2 (6 bases). Trimming took off 2 bases at V and 1 base at J, with 10 bases between the two ends. CDR3 length equals 14 residues. Germline-derived CDR1 and CDR2 are SGHRS and YFSETQ. CDR3 sequence reads: CASSFAGGSYEQYF. The CDR3 coding sequence is TGCGCCAGCAGCTTCGCCGGAGGGTCCTACGAGCAGTACTTC.

This clonotype came up a few times. The rearrangement links TRBV7-7 to TRBJ2-5; 10 positions match TRBD2. The CDR3 totals 16 residues. The J segment lost 4 bases and the V segment lost 5 bases, leaving 10 bases of the junction unmatched. Per the germline V gene, CDR1 is SSHAT and CDR2 is FNYEAQ (reference sequence). Here the CDR3 DNA reads TGTGCCAGCAGCCGTAGTAGGGTAGCGGGGGGAGAGACCCAGTACTTC. Its translation is CASSRSRVAGGETQYF.

This clonotype was recorded at least ten times. The chain uses TRBV7-9 and TRBJ2-3; 11 bases match TRBD2. CDR1 and CDR2 (germline): SEHNR, FQNEAQ (reference sequence). V was pared by 5 bases and J by 1 base, with 5 bases of the junction left unmatched. The CDR3 totals 16 residues. The CDR3 loop reads CASSLLAGGGTDTQYF. The CDR3 DNA reads TGTGCCAGCAGCCTCCTAGCGGGGGGTGGCACAGATACGCAGTATTTT.

There are a few counts of this clonotype. V is TRBV7-2 and J is TRBJ2-5; perhaps TRBD1 as D (5 bases). The V gene's germline CDR1 is SGHTA and CDR2 FQGNSA. CDR3 length: 13 residues. V lost 4 bases and J 4 bases, leaving 10 bases between the germline ends. The CDR3 is CASSSDSLETQYF. In DNA, the CDR3 is TGTGCCAGCAGCTCAGACAGTTTAGAGACCCAGTACTTC.

In its sample, this clonotype was seen many times. V and J are TRBV4-3 and TRBJ2-6; D possibly corresponds to TRBD1 (5 bases). The CDR3 length is 19 residues. Germline V lookup: CDR1 LGHNA, CDR2 YSLEER. V was cut by 0 bases and J by 0 bases, with 15 bases left in between. CDR3 in amino acids: CASSQDLQGSPSGANVLTF. The CDR3 region has the DNA TGCGCCAGCAGCCAAGATTTGCAGGGAAGTCCCTCTGGGGCCAACGTCCTGACTTTC.

This clonotype was detected many times. The chain combines TRBV20-1 with TRBJ2-1, with 11 bases lining up with TRBD2. The CDR3 runs to 13 residues. CDR1 is DFQATT, CDR2 SNEGSKA, per germline (reference sequence). The junction had 5 bases not matched to a gene; V was cut back by 8 bases and J by 5 bases. CDR3 amino acids: CSPIAGGNNEQFF. In DNA, the CDR3 is TGCAGTCCGATAGCGGGGGGGAACAATGAGCAGTTCTTC.

This clonotype was seen ten or more times. J is TRBJ2-1 and V is TRBV11-2, with D perhaps being TRBD1 or TRBD2 (5 bases each). Between the trimmed V and J ends, which lost 5 bases and 7 bases, there was a span of 18 bases. In germline, CDR1 is SGHAT, CDR2 FQNNGV. The CDR3 consists of 15 residues. The CDR3 is CASSATEGPGNEQFF. The CDR3 DNA is TGTGCCAGCAGCGCTACAGAGGGGCCGGGGAATGAGCAGTTCTTC.

In its sample, this clonotype was seen a few times. The chain has TRBV24-1 and TRBJ2-7; 9 bases align to TRBD1. With V trimmed by 3 bases and J by 5 bases, 7 bases remained unmatched. The V gene's germline CDR1 is KGHDR and CDR2 SFDVKD. The length of the CDR3 is 15 residues. CDR3 DNA sequence: TGTGCCACCAGTGATCCCGGGACAGGGATCAACGAGCAGTACTTC. Its translation is CATSDPGTGINEQYF.

This clonotype was picked up many times. The chain joins TRBV6-6 to TRBJ1-1; D is unresolved. CDR1 and CDR2 (germline): MNHNY, SVGAGI (reference sequence). This CDR3 region has 15 residues. V lost 4 bases and J 1 base, leaving 13 bases between the germline ends. For the CDR3, the DNA is TGTGCCAGCAGTTGGGGTGGCGGTAAGAACACTGAAGCTTTCTTT. Translating it yields CASSWGGGKNTEAFF.